This TCR beta chain derives from a study of T cell responses to AZD1222 COVID-19 vaccine. V was pared by 3 bases and J by 7 bases, with 6 bases between. Germline CDR1 SGHTA, CDR2 FQGTGA. This CDR3 region has 11 residues. Comment on this clone: Its specificity is unknown.

Points from the study as a whole: Reports indicate that nearly half of spike-specific TCRs are directed at unmutated variant regions. Clonal diversity may have been underestimated, and the donors were mostly white British, with more females than males.

Clones were sequenced by immunoSEQ multiplex PCR, and TCRdb holds only the in-frame ones, with some missing. The top ten clones hold about 5.3% of a sample with about 120,000 clones, less than 95% of them seen once. V is TRBV7-3 and J is TRBJ1-2; the D is unclear. The receptor comes from an adult in good health. This specimen was peripheral blood, taken on day 0 of AZD1222 vaccination. CDR3 sequence: CASSFGVGYTF. The CDR3 DNA follows: TGTGCCAGCAGCTTCGGTGTTGGCTACACCTTC.